The present entry profiles one T cell receptor (beta chain) with its context. Its cognate antigen has yet to be identified. This sample stems from a study of diagnostic markers for celiac disease (dated by TCRdb to about 2020). Including cysteine and phenylalanine, the CDR3 has 13 amino acids. No DNA was logged. CDR1 and CDR2, per the germline V gene, are ENHRY and SYGVKD. The data were produced on an Illumina MiSeq. The reads underwent TCRdb reprocessing, giving one record for each CDR3 protein sequence and no DNA. The sample's table covers several thousand distinct CDR3 sequences. The ten largest account for 5.5% to 7.5% of the sample.

The chain joins TRBV10-3 to TRBJ2-3. Input material: either unsorted cells or a sorted T cell fraction (not recorded which). This clonotype was obtained from a human donor. This table probably holds off-target reads from a library built for another chain. The CDR3 loop reads CAISGIGTDTQYF.